This entry describes one T cell receptor (beta chain). Its antigen specificity is not known. No much larger clone exists at a distance of one base, and base qualities are not known. This specimen comes from a study of T cell responses to AZD1222 COVID-19 vaccine (dated by TCRdb to the early 2020s). Describing the broader study: AZD1222 recipients given second doses at about 4 weeks or at about 12 weeks were pooled, since spike-specific TCR depth and breadth were not found to differ between the two schedules. TCR sequencing covered about 230 trial participants: approximately 200 given two doses of AZD1222 and approximately 25 given two doses of MenACWY control vaccine. Trial participants were enrolled by age into subgroups of 18-55, 56-69 and 70-plus years, and around 150, 29 and 61 TCR-sequenced participants, respectively, were included in these subgroups. Results and caveats for the whole study, not just this receptor: The whole spike protein was spanned by vaccine-associated CD4 TCRs, and dominant responses were seen in regions 160-218 and 743-854. The 56-69-year group was small, and its depth increase did not reach significance, likely because of low power. Reportedly, close to half of the unique spike-specific TCRs recognized epitopes lying outside the regions that are mutated in the B.1.351 and B.1.1.7 variants. Conclusions about previously exposed vaccinees were limited because only a handful of AZD1222 recipients were SARS-CoV-2 seropositive at baseline. Because no day 14 peak-response samples were available, repertoires were characterized only after the peak T cell response. Participants were mostly white British and included more females than males, and it was suggested by the authors that clonal diversity may have been underestimated. After two AZD1222 doses, both the breadth and the depth of spike-specific TCRs were significantly higher than at day 0 and than in MenACWY recipients.

The time point label corresponds to: baseline before first vaccination. The vaccinee samples were drawn from two UK trials, COV001 and COV002, one of which was a single-blind randomized controlled phase 2/3 trial testing AZD1222 (ChAdOx1 nCoV-19) in healthy adults. For TCRbeta chain sequencing, PBMC samples from trial participants were taken at day 0 and at day 28 after the second dose. The CDR3 regions of human TCRbeta chains were analyzed by immunosequencing. Per the original workflow: TCRs in the repertoires were matched against a reference library of SARS-CoV-2-specific TCRs that had been generated with the MIRA antigen-specificity platform. Breadth was defined as the fraction of unique TCRs that were SARS-CoV-2-associated, and depth was defined as the fraction of total T cells that were SARS-CoV-2-associated. Using the MIRA data, each spike-specific TCR was mapped to the spike region that the TCR reacts to and placed in a CD4 or CD8 class. Log10-transformed breadth and depth values were compared by one-way ANOVA with Sidak's multiple comparisons tests. As stored in TCRdb, this immuneACCESS dataset retains in-frame rearrangements with V and J assigned. A fraction of the clones does not appear; measured against another copy, unresolved V genes explain less than half of the discrepancy, and the remainder lacks a known reason. For V, J and clone size, that table is used; D and trimming come from the DNA. The table for this sample lists about 150,000 clones; 90% of them were counted only once. The leading ten clones occupy under 2% of the sample.

Here the sequenced sample was peripheral blood, taken on day 0 of AZD1222 vaccination. The origin of this receptor is an adult in good health.

The sequence in DNA is TGTGCCACCAGTGAGGCCGGTGGAGGGCATTACAATGAGCAGTTCTTC. This codes for CATSEAGGGHYNEQFF. The sequence is built from TRBV24-1 and TRBJ2-1, and possibly TRBD2, on 6 matching bases. The CDR3, cysteine through phenylalanine, is 16 amino acids long. Here the CDR3 DNA is all that survives: 48 bases in frame from base 1. V gives up 4 bases and J gives up 4 bases, and the segment between their germline ends measures 16 bases. The germline V gene encodes CDR1 KGHDR and CDR2 SFDVKD.